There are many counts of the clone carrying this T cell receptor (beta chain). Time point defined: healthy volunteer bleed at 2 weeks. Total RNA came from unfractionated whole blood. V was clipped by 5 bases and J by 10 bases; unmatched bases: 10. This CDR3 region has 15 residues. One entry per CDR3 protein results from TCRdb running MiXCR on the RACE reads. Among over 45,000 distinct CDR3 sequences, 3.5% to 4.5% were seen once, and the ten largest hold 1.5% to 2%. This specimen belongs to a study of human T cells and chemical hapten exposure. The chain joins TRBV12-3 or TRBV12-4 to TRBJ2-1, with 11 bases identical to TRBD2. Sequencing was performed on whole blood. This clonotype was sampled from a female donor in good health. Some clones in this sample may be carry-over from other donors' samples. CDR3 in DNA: TGTGCCAGCAGTGCCCTAGCGGGGGGCCGGGGGGAGCAGTTCTTC. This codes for CASSALAGGRGEQFF.